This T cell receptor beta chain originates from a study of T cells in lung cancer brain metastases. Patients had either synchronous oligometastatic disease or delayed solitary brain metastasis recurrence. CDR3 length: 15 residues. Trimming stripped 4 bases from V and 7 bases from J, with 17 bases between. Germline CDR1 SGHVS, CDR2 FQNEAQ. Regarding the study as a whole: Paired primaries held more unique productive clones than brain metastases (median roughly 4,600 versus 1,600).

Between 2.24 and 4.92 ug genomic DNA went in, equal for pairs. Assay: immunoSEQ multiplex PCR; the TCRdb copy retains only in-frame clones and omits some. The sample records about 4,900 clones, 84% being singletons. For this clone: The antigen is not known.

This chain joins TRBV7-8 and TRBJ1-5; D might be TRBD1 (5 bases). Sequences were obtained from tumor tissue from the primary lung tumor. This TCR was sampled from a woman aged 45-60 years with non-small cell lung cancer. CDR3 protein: CASSSAGGSWQPQHF. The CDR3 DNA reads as TGTGCCAGCAGCTCCGCCGGGGGTTCTTGGCAGCCCCAGCATTTT.